These 20 T cell receptor beta chains were all obtained from the same sample, sequenced in a study of OX40 agonist ivuxolimab in advanced cancers. Libraries were prepared by immunoSEQ multiplex PCR; TCRdb keeps only in-frame clonotypes and omits some of them. The table shows about 90,000 clones, with 75% to 90% occurring only once. The sequences come from CD4+ or CD8+ T cells sorted from blood, collected in a trial of the OX40 agonist ivuxolimab. The receptors originated from an adult with an advanced solid tumor such as melanoma, head and neck, liver or kidney cancer.

The genes are TRBV18 and TRBJ1-1; D remains unclear. Deletions cut 3 bases from V and 2 bases from J, with 7 bases between. Germline V gives CDR1 KGHSH, CDR2 LQKENI. The length of the CDR3 is 13 residues. CDR3 residues: CASSPTDNTEAFF. CDR3 coding DNA: TGTGCCAGCTCACCGACCGACAACACTGAAGCTTTCTTT.

This chain connects TRBV5-3 to TRBJ2-7, with 7 bases identical to TRBD1. TRBV5-3 is classed as an ORF, of uncertain function. CDR3 length equals 15 residues. V dropped 8 bases and J dropped 0; count of bases not matched to a gene: 11. The CDR3 reads CASVNRRGNSYEQYF. CDR3 DNA sequence: TGTGCCAGCGTCAACCGCAGGGGGAACTCCTACGAGCAGTACTTC.

J is TRBJ1-3 and V is TRBV10-3, with TRBD1 as a possible D gene (5 bases). CDR3 length: 12 residues. CDR1 ENHRY and CDR2 SYGVKD come from the germline V gene. V was clipped by 6 bases and J by 7 bases, with 10 bases between them. The chain's CDR3 is CAISGGMNTIYF. The CDR3 nucleotides are TGTGCCATCAGCGGGGGAATGAACACCATATATTTT.

There are a few counts of this clone. The chain has TRBV6-5 and TRBJ1-1; TRBD1 is a possible D gene (6 bases). With 5 bases removed from V and 7 bases from J, the gap between germline ends came to 14 bases. The CDR3 length is 13 residues. The germline CDR1 and CDR2 sequences are MNHEY and SVGAGI. CDR3 in amino acids: CASSPRTALEAFF. For the CDR3, the DNA is TGTGCCAGCAGTCCACGGACAGCCCTTGAAGCTTTCTTT.

The chain has TRBV29-1 and TRBJ1-2; 7 positions match TRBD1. Trimming cost V 0 bases and J 3 bases; bases outside gene matches: 4. CDR1 is SQVTM and CDR2 is ANQGSEA in the germline V gene. The CDR3 length is 14 residues. The CDR3 region is CSVEEMGQHYGYTF. CDR3 sequence (DNA): TGCAGCGTTGAAGAGATGGGACAGCACTATGGCTACACCTTC.

The chain carries TRBV28 and TRBJ2-3; D gene ambiguous. Germline CDR1 MDHEN, CDR2 SYDVKM. This CDR3 contains 17 residues. V shed 0 bases and J shed 0 bases, with 13 bases lying between them. The CDR3 DNA reads TGTGCCAGCAGTTTATGGTCTGTCGGTTCTAGCACAGATACGCAGTATTTT. Translation gives CASSLWSVGSSTDTQYF.

The gene calls are TRBV7-2 and TRBJ2-2; D perhaps matches TRBD2 (6 bases). V gave up 5 bases and J gave up 2 bases, with 12 bases separating them. Germline V gene data show CDR1 as SGHTA and CDR2 as FQGNSA. CDR3 length: 15 residues. This chain's CDR3 is CASSPRLGNTGELFF. In DNA, the CDR3 is TGTGCCAGCAGCCCTAGACTAGGTAACACCGGGGAGCTGTTTTTT.

The V gene is TRBV30, the J gene TRBJ2-1, with TRBD2 identical over 12 bases. CDR3 length: 18 residues. Germline V gene sequence: CDR1 GTSNPN, CDR2 SVGIG (reference sequence). The ends lost 2 bases at V and 5 bases at J; junction bases unmatched: 13. The CDR3, as DNA: TGTGCCTGGAGTTCCCTGAGGGCTCTAGCGGGAGGGAACAATGAGCAGTTCTTC. Its translation is CAWSSLRALAGGNNEQFF.

The chain combines TRBV18 with TRBJ1-2; D possibly corresponds to TRBD1 (5 bases). Germline-derived CDR1 and CDR2 are KGHSH and LQKENI. The CDR3 is made up of 13 amino acids. Trimming removed 3 bases at V and 7 bases at J, with 12 bases between. The CDR3 bases are TGTGCCAGCTCACCCGCGGCAGGGTTTGGCTACACCTTC. Its protein product is CASSPAAGFGYTF.

A few counts support this clone. V is TRBV2 and J is TRBJ2-2, with no clear D. Trimming shortened V by 2 bases and J by 7 bases, and 2 bases separated the two germline ends. Germline CDR1 reads SNHLY; CDR2 reads FYNNEI. The CDR3 runs 11 residues. The chain's CDR3 is CASSEFGELFF. The CDR3 DNA sequence: TGTGCCAGCAGTGAATTCGGGGAGCTGTTTTTT.

This rearrangement joins TRBV5-5 to TRBJ2-1; D not resolved. CDR1 and CDR2 (germline): SGHKS, YYEKEE (reference sequence). With 2 bases removed from V and 5 bases from J, the gap between germline ends came to 11 bases. The CDR3 consists of 14 residues. The CDR3 loop is CASSFLRSHNEQFF. DNA of the CDR3: TGTGCCAGCAGCTTCTTAAGGAGCCACAATGAGCAGTTCTTC.

This CDR3 reads CASSYGQAGETQYF. For the CDR3, the DNA is TGTGCCAGCAGTTATGGTCAAGCGGGAGAGACCCAGTACTTC. The chain recombines TRBV6-6 with TRBJ2-5, with D possibly being TRBD2 (6 bases). V was clipped by 3 bases and J by 4 bases, with 12 bases between them. Per germline, CDR1 MNHNY and CDR2 SVGAGI (reference sequence). CDR3 length: 14 amino acids.

V is TRBV2 and J is TRBJ2-6; D gene ambiguous. Trimming stripped 6 bases from V and 0 bases from J, with 6 bases between. The CDR3 runs 14 residues. Looked up from germline, CDR1 is SNHLY and CDR2 is FYNNEI. The CDR3 DNA follows: TGTGCCAGCAGCTCTGTCTCTGGGGCCAACGTCCTGACTTTC. Amino acids: CASSSVSGANVLTF.

The chain has TRBV4-1 and TRBJ1-3; D is undetermined. CDR1 MGHRA and CDR2 YSYEKL come from the germline V gene. Trimming removed 1 base from V and 5 bases from J, with 9 bases in between. The CDR3 is 14 residues long. As DNA, the CDR3 is TGCGCCAGCAGCCAAGTTTTAGTCCGAAACACCATATATTTT. It is translated as CASSQVLVRNTIYF.

V is TRBV10-3 and J is TRBJ2-7, with TRBD2 as a possible D gene (7 bases). Germline V lookup: CDR1 ENHRY, CDR2 SYGVKD. The CDR3 length is 14 residues. V was shortened by 2 bases and J by 4 bases, with 12 bases between the two germline ends. CDR3 protein: CAISEGGAQYEQYF. CDR3 DNA sequence: TGTGCCATCAGTGAGGGGGGGGCGCAGTACGAGCAGTACTTC.

The chain employs TRBV5-1 and TRBJ2-1; D gene uncertain. The CDR3 is 15 residues long. With 5 bases removed from V and 4 bases from J, the gap between germline ends came to 16 bases. The germline gives CDR1 SGHRS, CDR2 YFSETQ. The CDR3 loop reads CASRGGTAAYNEQFF. CDR3 nucleotide sequence: TGCGCCAGCAGAGGTGGCACAGCAGCTTACAATGAGCAGTTCTTC.

The chain recombines TRBV18 with TRBJ1-2, with D possibly matching TRBD1 (5 bases). This CDR3 has 14 residues. Germline loops: CDR1 KGHSH, CDR2 LQKENI. V lost 1 base and J lost 6, with 12 bases in between. CDR3 nucleotides: TGTGCCAGCTCACCACTTAGAGGGGACGATGGCTACACCTTC. It translates to CASSPLRGDDGYTF.

The V call is TRBV7-3, the J call TRBJ2-5; 9 bases line up with TRBD2. J was trimmed by 2 bases and V by 2 bases; bases with no gene match: 6. The CDR3 has 16 residues. CDR1 and CDR2 from the germline V gene are SGHTA and FQGTGA. CDR3 sequence (DNA): TGTGCCAGCAGCTTAGGTGCGAGCGGGGGGCAAGAGACCCAGTACTTC. Amino acid sequence: CASSLGASGGQETQYF.

This clone appeared a single time. The rearrangement links TRBV4-1 to TRBJ1-5, with TRBD1 matching over 7 bases. The CDR3 runs to 16 residues. The junction had 10 bases not matched to a gene; V was cut back by 3 bases and J by 5 bases. Germline CDR1 is MGHRA and CDR2 is YSYEKL. The DNA for the CDR3 is TGCGCCAGCAGCCAGGGGGACAGCATTGTCTATCAGCCCCAGCATTTT. It is translated as CASSQGDSIVYQPQHF.

The chain uses TRBV19 and TRBJ1-2; 7 bases fit TRBD1. The germline CDR1 and CDR2 sequences are LNHDA and SQIVND (reference sequence). V trimming: 5 bases; J trimming: 2 bases; junction bases outside the gene matches: 5. The CDR3 consists of 14 residues. The CDR3 sequence: CASSAQQGNYGYTF. CDR3 coding DNA: TGTGCCAGTAGTGCGCAACAGGGGAACTATGGCTACACCTTC.